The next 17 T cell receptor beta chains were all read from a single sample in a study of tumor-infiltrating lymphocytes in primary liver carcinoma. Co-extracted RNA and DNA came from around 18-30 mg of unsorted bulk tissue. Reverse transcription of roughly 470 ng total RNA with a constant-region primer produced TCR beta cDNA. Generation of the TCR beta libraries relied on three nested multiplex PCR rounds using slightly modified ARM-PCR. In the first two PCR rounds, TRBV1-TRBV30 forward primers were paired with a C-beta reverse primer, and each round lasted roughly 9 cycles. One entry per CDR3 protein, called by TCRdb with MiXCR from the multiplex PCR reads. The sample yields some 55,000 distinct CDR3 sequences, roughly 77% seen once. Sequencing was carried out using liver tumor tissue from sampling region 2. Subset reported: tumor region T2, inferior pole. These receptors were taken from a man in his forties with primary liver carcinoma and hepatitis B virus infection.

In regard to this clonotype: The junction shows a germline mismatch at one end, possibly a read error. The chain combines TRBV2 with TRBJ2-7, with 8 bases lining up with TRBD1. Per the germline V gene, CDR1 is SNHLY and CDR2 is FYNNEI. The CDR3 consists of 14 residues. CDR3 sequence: CTSSWTGNSYEQYF. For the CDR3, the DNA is TGCACCAGCAGTTGGACAGGGAACTCCTACGAGCAGTACTTC.

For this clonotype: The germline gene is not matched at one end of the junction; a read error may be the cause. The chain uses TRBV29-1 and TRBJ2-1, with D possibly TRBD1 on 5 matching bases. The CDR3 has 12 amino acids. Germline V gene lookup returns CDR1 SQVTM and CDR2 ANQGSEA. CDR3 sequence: CSVLQVYNERFF. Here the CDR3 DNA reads TGCAGCGTTTTACAGGTCTACAATGAGCGGTTCTTC.

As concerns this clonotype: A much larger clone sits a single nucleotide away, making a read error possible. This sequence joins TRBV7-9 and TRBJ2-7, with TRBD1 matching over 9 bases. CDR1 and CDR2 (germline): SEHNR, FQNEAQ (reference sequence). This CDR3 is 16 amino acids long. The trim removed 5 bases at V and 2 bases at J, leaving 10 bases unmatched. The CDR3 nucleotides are TGTGCCAGCAGCGCCAGCGCCGGGACAGGGACCTACGAGCAGTACTTC. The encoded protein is CASSASAGTGTYEQYF.

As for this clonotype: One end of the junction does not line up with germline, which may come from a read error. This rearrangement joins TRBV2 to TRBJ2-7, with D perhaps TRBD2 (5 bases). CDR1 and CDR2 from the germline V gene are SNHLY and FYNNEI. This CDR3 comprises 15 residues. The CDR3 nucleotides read TGCGCCAGCAGGTCTTCACTAGTGGGAGTTGACGAGCAGTACTTC. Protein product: CASRSSLVGVDEQYF.

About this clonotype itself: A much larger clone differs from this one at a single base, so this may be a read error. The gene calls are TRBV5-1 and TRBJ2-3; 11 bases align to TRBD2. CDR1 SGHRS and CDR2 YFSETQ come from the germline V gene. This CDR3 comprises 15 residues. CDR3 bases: TGCGCCAGCACCCAGACTAGCGGGAACACAGATACGCGGTATTTT. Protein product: CASTQTSGNTDTRYF. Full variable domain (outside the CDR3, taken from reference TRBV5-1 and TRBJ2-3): KAGVTQTPRYLIKTRGQQVTLSCSPISGHRSVSWYQQTPGQGLQFLFEYFSETQRNKGNFPGRFSGRQFSNSRSEMNVSTLELGDSALYLCASTQTSGNTDTRYFGPGTRLTVL.

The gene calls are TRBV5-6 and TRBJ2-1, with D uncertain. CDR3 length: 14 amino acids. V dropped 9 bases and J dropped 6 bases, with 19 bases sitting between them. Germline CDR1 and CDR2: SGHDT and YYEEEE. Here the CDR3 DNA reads TGTGCCAACAGATTCGTGGCGGTGGGCAATGAGCAGTTCTTC. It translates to CANRFVAVGNEQFF. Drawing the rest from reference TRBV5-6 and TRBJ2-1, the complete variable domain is DAGVTQSPTHLIKTRGQQVTLRCSPKSGHDTVSWYQQALGQGPQFIFQYYEEEERQRGNFPDRFSGHQFPNYSSELNVNALLLGDSALYLCANRFVAVGNEQFFGPGTRLTVL.

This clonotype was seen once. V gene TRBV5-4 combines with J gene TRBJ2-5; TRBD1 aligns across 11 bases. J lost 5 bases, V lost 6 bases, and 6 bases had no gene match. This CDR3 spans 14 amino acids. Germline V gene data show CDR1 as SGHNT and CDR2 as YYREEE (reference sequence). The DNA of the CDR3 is TGTGCCAGCAATTCGGACAGGGGGCTGGAGACCCAGTACTTC. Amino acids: CASNSDRGLETQYF. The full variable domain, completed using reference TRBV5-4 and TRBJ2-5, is ETGVTQSPTHLIKTRGQQVTLRCSSQSGHNTVSWYQQALGQGPQFIFQYYREEENGRGNFPPRFSGLQFPNYSSELNVNALELDDSALYLCASNSDRGLETQYFGPGTRLLVL.

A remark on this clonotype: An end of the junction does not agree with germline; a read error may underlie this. The CDR3 here is CARSPDDPLQIARSTDMQYF. The CDR3 DNA reads TGTGCCAGGAGCCCCGATGACCCCCTACAGATAGCGAGAAGCACAGATATGCAGTATTTT. The chain links TRBV11-2 to TRBJ2-3, with D perhaps matching TRBD2 (5 bases). The CDR3 runs 20 residues. CDR1 and CDR2 (germline): SGHAT, FQNNGV.

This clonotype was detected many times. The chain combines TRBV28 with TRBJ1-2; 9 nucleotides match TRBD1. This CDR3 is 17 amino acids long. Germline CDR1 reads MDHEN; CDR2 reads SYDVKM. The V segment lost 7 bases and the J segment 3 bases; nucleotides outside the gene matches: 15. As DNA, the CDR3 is TGTGCCAGCACCCCCACGGTCCTGAGACAGGGGGACTATGGCTACACCTTC. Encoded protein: CASTPTVLRQGDYGYTF.

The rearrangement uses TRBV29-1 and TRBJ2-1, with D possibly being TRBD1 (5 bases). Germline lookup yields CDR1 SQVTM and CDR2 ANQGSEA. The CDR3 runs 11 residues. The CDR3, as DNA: TGCAGTGTAAAAAGGGGTGATGTGCAGTTCTTC. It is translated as CSVKRGDVQFF.

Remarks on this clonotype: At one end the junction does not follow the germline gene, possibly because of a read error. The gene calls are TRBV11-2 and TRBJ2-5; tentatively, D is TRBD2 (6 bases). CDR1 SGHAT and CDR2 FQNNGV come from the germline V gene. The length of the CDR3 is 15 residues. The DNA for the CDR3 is TGTGCCAACAGCTTAGGACTGGGGGGACGGGAGATCCAGTACTTC. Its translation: CANSLGLGGREIQYF.

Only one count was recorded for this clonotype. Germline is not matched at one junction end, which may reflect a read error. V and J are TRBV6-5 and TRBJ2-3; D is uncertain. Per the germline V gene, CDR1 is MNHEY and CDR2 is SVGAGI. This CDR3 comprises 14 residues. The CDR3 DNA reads TGTGTCAGCAGTCCCACTCGGAGCACAGATACGCAGTATTTT. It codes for CVSSPTRSTDTQYF.

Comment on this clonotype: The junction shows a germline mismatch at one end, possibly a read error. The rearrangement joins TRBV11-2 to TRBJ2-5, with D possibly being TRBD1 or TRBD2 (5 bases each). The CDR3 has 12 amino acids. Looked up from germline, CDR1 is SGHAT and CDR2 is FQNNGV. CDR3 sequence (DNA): TGTACCAGCGGCTTAGAGGAAGGGGCCCAGTACTTC. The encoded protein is CTSGLEEGAQYF.

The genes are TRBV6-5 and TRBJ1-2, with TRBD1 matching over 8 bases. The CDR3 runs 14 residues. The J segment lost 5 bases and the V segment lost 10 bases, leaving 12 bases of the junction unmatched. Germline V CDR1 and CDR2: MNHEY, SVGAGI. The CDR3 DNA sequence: TGTGCCATTTCAGACAGGGGAAAAAAATATGGCTACACCTTC. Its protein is CAISDRGKKYGYTF.

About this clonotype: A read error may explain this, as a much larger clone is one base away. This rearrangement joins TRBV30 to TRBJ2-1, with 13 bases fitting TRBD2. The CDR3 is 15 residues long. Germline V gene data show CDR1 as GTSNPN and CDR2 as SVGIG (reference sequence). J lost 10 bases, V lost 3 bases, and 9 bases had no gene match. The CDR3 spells CAWRKGLAGAYEQFF. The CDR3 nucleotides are TGTGCCTGGAGGAAAGGACTAGCGGGAGCATACGAGCAGTTCTTC.

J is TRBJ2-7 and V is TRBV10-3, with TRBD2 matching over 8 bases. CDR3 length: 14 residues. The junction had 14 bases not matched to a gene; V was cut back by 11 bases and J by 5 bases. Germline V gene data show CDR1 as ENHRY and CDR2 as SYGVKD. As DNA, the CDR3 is TGTGCCTCGTCGACTAGCGTGTGCCTGGACGAGCAGTACTTC. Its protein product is CASSTSVCLDEQYF.

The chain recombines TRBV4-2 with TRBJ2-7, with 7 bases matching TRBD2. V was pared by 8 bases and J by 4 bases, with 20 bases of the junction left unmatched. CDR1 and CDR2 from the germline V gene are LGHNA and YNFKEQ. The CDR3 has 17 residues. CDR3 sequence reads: CASPKPRVRDYTYEQYF. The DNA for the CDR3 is TGTGCCAGCCCGAAGCCGCGAGTCCGGGACTACACTTACGAGCAGTACTTC.